Listed here are 5 T cell receptor beta chains from one sample, sequenced in a study of CXCR3-negative and CXCR3-positive naive CD8 T cells. Study outcomes and limitations: TRB CDR3s of CXCR3-positive naive cells were more hydrophobic than those of CXCR3-negative naive cells.

Researchers prepared the TRB cDNA libraries using 5' RACE with UMI labels. Following a re-call of the 5' RACE reads, TCRdb has one entry per CDR3 protein and lacks DNA. The sample's table shows roughly 110,000 distinct CDR3 sequences. Their recognized antigens are unknown. The sample taken for sequencing was naive CXCR3+ CD8+ T cells from blood. Subset specified: CD45RO-CCR7+CD27+CD95- naive CD8+ T cells expressing CXCR3 (TNR3+). The receptor source for this set is a human donor in good health. Some clones in this sample may be carry-over from other donors' samples.

V usage is TRBV18 and J usage is TRBJ2-1; TCRdb reports TRBD2, a call that lacks DNA to check it against. This CDR3 is built from 12 residues. Per germline, CDR1 KGHSH and CDR2 LQKENI. The CDR3 loop is CASTSGYNEQFF. Full variable domain (remainder filled in from reference TRBV18 and TRBJ2-1): NAGVMQNPRHLVRRRGQEARLRCSPMKGHSHVYWYRQLPEEGLKFMVYLQKENIIDESGMPKERFSAEFPKEGPSILRIQQVVRGDSAAYFCASTSGYNEQFFGPGTRLTVL.

The chain employs TRBV9 and TRBJ2-1. This CDR3 comprises 14 residues. Germline loops: CDR1 SGDLS, CDR2 YYNGEE. CDR3 loop: CASSAWPIDNEQFF.

The chain couples TRBV18 to TRBJ2-1. The CDR3 spans 14 residues. The germline V gene encodes CDR1 KGHSH and CDR2 LQKENI. The CDR3 is CASSPTGWSNEQFF.

The J gene is TRBJ2-7, the V gene TRBV7-9; without DNA, the TCRdb call of TRBD1 cannot be checked. CDR1 SEHNR and CDR2 FQNEAQ come from the germline V gene (reference sequence). This CDR3 is built from 13 residues. CDR3 sequence: CASSSTEAYEQYF.

The rearrangement uses TRBV7-8 and TRBJ2-1; checking the TCRdb D call of TRBD1 is not possible without DNA. The length of the CDR3 is 15 residues. Germline CDR1 and CDR2: SGHVS and FQNEAQ. The CDR3 loop is CASSLEQGAWNEQFF.